The 30 T cell receptor beta chains reported below all come from one sample, sequenced in a study of shared clonotypes between healthy human individuals. Using immunoSEQ multiplex PCR, the repertoire was profiled, and TCRdb retains in-frame clones only, with some absent. The sample lists over 2,000,000 clones; roughly 95% were seen once. In the naive CD8 group, cells lacked CD45RO and were positively selected for CCR7, so terminally differentiated effector memory CD45RA+ cells were left out. The sample was naive CD8+ T cells from PBMCs. The origin of the receptors is a man between 18 and 35 years old in good health. Some clones in this sample may be carry-over from other donors' samples.

The chain couples TRBV11-2 to TRBJ2-2, with D tentatively TRBD2 (5 bases). V gave up 3 bases and J gave up 5 bases, with 13 bases separating them. This CDR3 has 15 residues. CDR1 and CDR2 from the germline V gene are SGHAT and FQNNGV. The CDR3 sequence is CASSFLGLGTGELFF. CDR3 nucleotides: TGTGCCAGCAGCTTCCTCGGACTCGGGACCGGGGAGCTGTTTTTT.

V and J are TRBV5-4 and TRBJ2-2; 7 positions agree with TRBD2. This CDR3 is 15 amino acids long. The V and J ends lost 10 bases and 1 base, in that order; junction bases with no gene match: 10. In germline, CDR1 is SGHNT, CDR2 YYREEE (reference sequence). The DNA of the CDR3 is TGTGCCTCCCAGAAGCGGGGCTGGAACACCGGGGAGCTGTTTTTT. This codes for CASQKRGWNTGELFF. The variable domain in full, completed from reference TRBV5-4 and TRBJ2-2, reads ETGVTQSPTHLIKTRGQQVTLRCSSQSGHNTVSWYQQALGQGPQFIFQYYREEENGRGNFPPRFSGLQFPNYSSELNVNALELDDSALYLCASQKRGWNTGELFFGEGSRLTVL.

The chain is built from TRBV10-3 and TRBJ1-1; D is uncertain. Germline V lookup: CDR1 ENHRY, CDR2 SYGVKD. The ends were cut back, 1 base at V and 4 bases at J, with 7 bases in the middle. This CDR3 region has 13 residues. CDR3 amino acids: CAISELIGTEAFF. CDR3 sequence (DNA): TGTGCCATCAGTGAGTTGATTGGCACTGAAGCTTTCTTT.

On this clone: Other nucleotide sequences from this sample produce the same CDR3. The chain recombines TRBV27 with TRBJ2-1, with D possibly TRBD1 on 5 matching bases. V dropped 5 bases and J dropped 3 bases, with 5 bases sitting between them. The CDR3 is made up of 12 amino acids. Germline V gene data show CDR1 as MNHEY and CDR2 as SMNVEV (reference sequence). CDR3 protein: CASSQGYNEQFF. CDR3 sequence (DNA): TGTGCCAGCAGTCAGGGCTACAATGAGCAGTTCTTC.

This clone appeared a few times. The rearrangement links TRBV5-6 to TRBJ2-7; 9 bases are shared with TRBD2. Germline V gives CDR1 SGHDT, CDR2 YYEEEE. V shed 4 bases, J shed 2 bases, and the junction held 10 bases outside the gene matches. The CDR3 runs 16 residues. The chain's CDR3 is CASSGRDSGGPYEQYF. In nucleotides, the CDR3 is TGTGCCAGCAGCGGGAGGGACAGCGGGGGGCCCTACGAGCAGTACTTC.

In nucleotides, the CDR3 is TGTGCCATAACAGGGGGGAAGACCCAGTACTTC. Protein sequence: CAITGGKTQYF. The gene calls are TRBV7-2 and TRBJ2-5; 8 bases line up with TRBD1. The CDR3 extends over 11 amino acids. CDR1 is SGHTA, CDR2 FQGNSA, per germline. V lost 10 bases and J lost 6; bases outside the gene matches: 4.

The rearrangement links TRBV7-3 to TRBJ2-1; TRBD2 matches at 8 bases. Losses at the gene ends were 5 bases for V and 3 bases for J; bases not matched to a gene: 9. The CDR3 extends over 16 amino acids. Looked up from germline, CDR1 is SGHTA and CDR2 is FQGTGA. CDR3 DNA sequence: TGTGCCAGCAGCGCTGCCGCGGGACTAGTCTACAATGAGCAGTTCTTC. Translation: CASSAAAGLVYNEQFF.

The chain uses TRBV19 and TRBJ2-7, with D possibly TRBD2 on 6 matching bases. CDR1 is LNHDA, CDR2 SQIVND, per germline (reference sequence). V was shortened by 4 bases and J by 4 bases, with 14 bases between the two germline ends. CDR3 size: 14 residues. The chain's CDR3 is CASSSRGRRYEQYF. The CDR3 nucleotides read TGTGCCAGTAGTAGTCGTGGGAGGCGGTACGAGCAGTACTTC.

This sequence joins TRBV4-3 and TRBJ2-3; the D gene is possibly TRBD1 (6 bases). This CDR3 contains 15 residues. V lost 4 bases and J 1 base, leaving 12 bases between the germline ends. Per germline, CDR1 LGHNA and CDR2 YSLEER. The CDR3 loop reads CASSPREGGTDTQYF. The DNA for the CDR3 is TGCGCCAGCAGCCCGAGAGAGGGGGGCACAGATACGCAGTATTTT.

This clone has just one count. The chain uses TRBV7-6 and TRBJ2-7, with 8 bases identical to TRBD1. After removal of 5 bases from V and 6 bases from J, the junction contained 6 bases not matched to a gene. This CDR3 has 13 residues. Looked up from germline, CDR1 is SGHVS and CDR2 is FNYEAQ. The CDR3 is CASSTDRGGEQYF. CDR3 nucleotide sequence: TGTGCCAGCAGCACAGACAGGGGAGGCGAGCAGTACTTC.

As for this clone: Other nucleotide sequences from this sample produce the same CDR3. The rearrangement uses TRBV30 and TRBJ2-7; D is ambiguous. The ends were cut back, 3 bases at V and 0 bases at J, with 9 bases in the middle. The CDR3 contains 13 residues. The germline CDR1 and CDR2 sequences are GTSNPN and SVGIG (reference sequence). The CDR3 nucleotides read TGTGCCTGGAGGGCGGATAGCTCCTACGAGCAGTACTTC. This encodes CAWRADSSYEQYF.

This clone appeared a single time. Within the sample, other DNA sequences also encode this same CDR3. This sequence joins TRBV28 and TRBJ2-7; unclear D gene. The CDR3 is 14 residues long. V lost 8 bases and J lost 0, with 14 bases in between. Germline loops: CDR1 MDHEN, CDR2 SYDVKM. The DNA for the CDR3 is TGTGCCAGCTCGGCAGTCCTGGGCTCCTACGAGCAGTACTTC. It yields the protein CASSAVLGSYEQYF.

The V gene is TRBV15, the J gene TRBJ2-2, with D maybe TRBD1 (5 bases). Germline V gene data show CDR1 as LNHNV and CDR2 as YYDKDF (reference sequence). Trimming stripped 0 bases from V and 5 bases from J, with 16 bases between. The CDR3 consists of 17 residues. The CDR3 coding sequence is TGTGCCACCAGCAGAGATGACAGCGCGCCTGGGACCGGGGAGCTGTTTTTT. Translating gives CATSRDDSAPGTGELFF.

V is TRBV19 and J is TRBJ2-7; D might be TRBD1 (5 bases). Germline CDR1 is LNHDA and CDR2 is SQIVND (reference sequence). The germline V and J ends were trimmed by 6 bases and 4 bases, with 16 bases remaining between them. CDR3 length: 14 residues. In DNA form, the CDR3 reads TGTGCCAGTAGATGGGGCAGGGTTTTTTACGAGCAGTACTTC. Translating gives CASRWGRVFYEQYF.

This chain links TRBV19 with TRBJ1-2; weak D call: TRBD1 (6 bases). Looked up from germline, CDR1 is LNHDA and CDR2 is SQIVND (reference sequence). The CDR3 extends over 14 amino acids. Trimming took 8 bases from V and 2 from J, leaving 15 bases between them. The CDR3 here is CASEQPGHNYGYTF. The CDR3 DNA reads TGTGCCAGTGAACAACCGGGACACAACTATGGCTACACCTTC.

Worth noting for this clone: The same CDR3 can be traced to other DNA sequences in this sample. The chain links TRBV6-5 to TRBJ2-7, with a weak D call TRBD2 (7 bases). V dropped 0 bases and J dropped 1 base, with 10 bases sitting between them. The CDR3 runs to 15 residues. Per germline, CDR1 MNHEY and CDR2 SVGAGI. CDR3 bases: TGTGCCAGCAGTTACTCGGCGGGGGCTTCCTACGAGCAGTACTTC. Its protein is CASSYSAGASYEQYF.

The chain carries TRBV5-1 and TRBJ1-4, with 7 bases fitting TRBD1. This CDR3 comprises 16 residues. V was pared by 0 bases and J by 0 bases, with 2 bases of the junction left unmatched. CDR1 SGHRS and CDR2 YFSETQ come from the germline V gene. The CDR3 nucleotides are TGCGCCAGCAGCTTGGAAGGGGGCACAACTAATGAAAAACTGTTTTTT. Its protein product is CASSLEGGTTNEKLFF. The entire variable domain, with the rest obtained from reference TRBV5-1 and TRBJ1-4, is as follows: KAGVTQTPRYLIKTRGQQVTLSCSPISGHRSVSWYQQTPGQGLQFLFEYFSETQRNKGNFPGRFSGRQFSNSRSEMNVSTLELGDSALYLCASSLEGGTTNEKLFFGSGTQLSVL.

With regard to this clone: The sample has other DNA sequences that encode this CDR3 too. The chain is built from TRBV9 and TRBJ1-2, with D hard to call. V was clipped by 4 bases and J by 4 bases, with 8 bases between them. Germline values: CDR1 SGDLS, CDR2 YYNGEE. The CDR3 consists of 12 residues. The CDR3 DNA is TGTGCCAGCAGCCCCCCGAGCTATGGCTACACCTTC. Residues: CASSPPSYGYTF.

The V gene is TRBV18, the J gene TRBJ1-2; D uncertain. The CDR3 has 11 amino acids. Germline values: CDR1 KGHSH, CDR2 LQKENI. The V end lost 3 bases, the J end lost 8 bases, and 7 bases lay between the germline ends. The CDR3 loop is CASSPPEGYTF. The CDR3, as DNA: TGTGCCAGCTCACCTCCGGAGGGCTACACCTTC.

This chain links TRBV10-3 with TRBJ2-5, with 8 positions matching TRBD2. The CDR3 extends over 16 amino acids. Trimming removed 2 bases from V and 3 bases from J; junction bases left unmatched: 8. Germline lookup yields CDR1 ENHRY and CDR2 SYGVKD. The CDR3 sequence is CAISEPGGLLKETQYF. CDR3 bases: TGTGCCATCAGTGAGCCGGGGGGGCTGCTAAAAGAGACCCAGTACTTC.

This clone was recorded only once. The chain couples TRBV6-5 to TRBJ1-1, with D possibly being TRBD1 (5 bases). Germline V lookup: CDR1 MNHEY, CDR2 SVGAGI. The CDR3 has 14 residues. V was shortened by 8 bases and J by 1 base, with 14 bases between the two germline ends. The CDR3: CASFLGARNTEAFF. CDR3 DNA sequence: TGTGCCAGCTTCCTCGGGGCGCGGAACACTGAAGCTTTCTTT.

The V gene is TRBV13, the J gene TRBJ2-1; TRBD1 agrees at 7 bases. The CDR3 loop spans 15 amino acids. Germline V gives CDR1 PRHDT, CDR2 FYEKMQ (reference sequence). After removal of 2 bases from V and 6 bases from J, the junction contained 7 bases not matched to a gene. The CDR3 here is CASSLQGVRVNEQFF. The DNA of the CDR3 is TGTGCCAGCAGCTTACAGGGGGTTCGGGTCAATGAGCAGTTCTTC.

This chain links TRBV28 with TRBJ1-2; D remains ambiguous. Trimming removed 6 bases at V and 1 base at J, with 24 bases between. The CDR3 is made up of 18 amino acids. Germline-derived CDR1 and CDR2 are MDHEN and SYDVKM. CDR3 nucleotide sequence: TGTGCCAGCAGAACGACTATCTTAACAAAACACTTTAACTATGGCTACACCTTC. Translated: CASRTTILTKHFNYGYTF.

The chain employs TRBV28 and TRBJ2-2; possibly TRBD1 for D (6 bases). Trimming cost V 6 bases and J 3 bases, with 14 bases left between them. Germline V gene lookup returns CDR1 MDHEN and CDR2 SYDVKM. This CDR3 region has 15 residues. The CDR3 DNA reads as TGTGCCAGCAGGCCAGGGGCGGTTTACACCGGGGAGCTGTTTTTT. Protein: CASRPGAVYTGELFF.

J is TRBJ2-7 and V is TRBV4-1; no clear D gene. V lost 4 bases and J lost 4, with 17 bases in between. The CDR3 covers 15 residues. Germline loops: CDR1 MGHRA, CDR2 YSYEKL. The CDR3 nucleotides are TGCGCCAGCAGCCTCGATGAGGCGGTGGGTTACGAGCAGTACTTC. As protein: CASSLDEAVGYEQYF.

CDR3 sequence: CASSYYQGTPEAFF. CDR3 nucleotide sequence: TGTGCCAGCAGTTACTACCAGGGAACCCCTGAAGCTTTCTTT. This chain joins TRBV6-5 and TRBJ1-1; maybe TRBD1 (5 bases). CDR1 is MNHEY and CDR2 is SVGAGI in the germline V gene. The CDR3 has 14 amino acids. Trimming took 1 base from V and 6 from J, leaving 12 bases between them.

This chain joins TRBV11-2 and TRBJ2-2; tentative D call: TRBD1 (5 bases). The CDR3 contains 16 residues. Germline V gene data show CDR1 as SGHAT and CDR2 as FQNNGV. Trimming took off 5 bases at V and 2 bases at J, with 15 bases between the two ends. Here the CDR3 reads CASSLPWGRNTGELFF. In DNA, the CDR3 is TGTGCCAGCAGCCTCCCATGGGGCCGTAACACCGGGGAGCTGTTTTTT.

The chain has TRBV4-1 and TRBJ2-7, with D maybe TRBD2 (5 bases). V dropped 0 bases and J dropped 7 bases, with 31 bases sitting between them. The CDR3 has 20 amino acids. Per germline, CDR1 MGHRA and CDR2 YSYEKL. CDR3 residues: CASSQEISGLASTVRSEQYF. DNA for the CDR3: TGCGCCAGCAGCCAAGAAATTTCCGGGCTAGCTTCAACTGTTCGGAGTGAGCAGTACTTC.

This sequence joins TRBV11-2 and TRBJ2-7; 8 nucleotides agree with TRBD1. This CDR3 is 15 amino acids long. The V segment lost 1 base and the J segment 0 bases; nucleotides outside the gene matches: 2. Germline lookup yields CDR1 SGHAT and CDR2 FQNNGV. The CDR3 bases are TGTGCCAGCAGCTTAGGGACAGGGCCCTCCTACGAGCAGTACTTC. This encodes CASSLGTGPSYEQYF.

This chain uses TRBV4-1 with TRBJ2-2; the D is unclear. The CDR3 sequence is 14 residues long. Trimming left V 3 bases short and J 6 bases short, with 11 bases between. Germline CDR1 is MGHRA and CDR2 is YSYEKL. In DNA form, the CDR3 reads TGCGCCAGCAGCCATCCAAGCAGGCCCGGGGAGCTGTTTTTT. Its translation is CASSHPSRPGELFF.